What follows is one T cell receptor (beta chain) and its context. Its antigen is not known. At deep level, the assay was performed. Sequencing used immunoSEQ multiplex PCR; TCRdb keeps in-frame clones, though not all of them. This sample carries 400,000 to 600,000 clones, around 79% of them seen once, and the ten largest clones take around 13%. Per the germline V gene, CDR1 is LNHDA and CDR2 is SQIVND (reference sequence). V lost 5 bases to trimming and J lost 4 bases, with 15 bases between them. This CDR3 has 14 amino acids. This specimen comes from a study of shared clonotypes between healthy human individuals. General study findings and limits: Only blood samples were collected, and tissue repertoires likely differ. Expectations were that clonotype sharing among donors would be affected by sequencing depth. The diversity represented, both genetic and in exposure history, was limited by few donors.

The genes are TRBV19 and TRBJ2-7; D gene unclear. This TCR was recovered from a woman aged 40-49 years in good health. Some clones in this sample may be carry-over from other donors' samples. Sequencing input: PBMCs. CDR3 bases: TGTGCCAGTAGTCCGAGAGAACGGTTGTACGAGCAGTACTTC. It translates to CASSPRERLYEQYF.